The rows below give T cell receptor beta chains drawn from one sample of a study of synovial regulatory T cells in juvenile arthritis. Sequencing was performed with immunoSEQ multiplex PCR; in TCRdb, only in-frame clones are kept and a portion is missing. This repertoire comprises 7,500 to 10,000 clones; its ten largest clones make up roughly 0.9%. The source material was Treg cells from blood. Receptor source: a donor under 30 with juvenile idiopathic arthritis. Both conserved end residues are part of each CDR3. Clone size is shown for a subset of rows, as once, few, many or a class of expanded clone.

>TRBJ1-4|NA|TRBV2
CASRDLGVGGEKLFF
>TRBJ2-1|NA|TRBV10-3
CAISVGGGVGEQFF
>TRBJ2-7|NA|TRBV28
CASSTDRRHNFYEQYF
>TRBJ2-2|NA|TRBV19
CATRTGVYTGELFF
>TRBJ1-5|medium-sized|TRBV5-1
CASSLRVGQPQHF
>TRBJ2-3|NA|TRBV14
CASSQTRIWRPDTQYF
>TRBJ1-3|NA|TRBV5-6
CASSLAGSGNTIYF
>TRBJ1-5|NA|TRBV7-2
CASSLGVLQQPQHF
>TRBJ2-2|NA|TRBV18
CASSPRTGFTGELFF
>TRBJ1-1|NA|TRBV19
CASSKDGPVAFF
>TRBJ2-1|NA|TRBV18
CASSPREAGVGYYNEQFF
>TRBJ2-1|NA|TRBV11-2
CASSPLAAGEQFF
>TRBJ1-1|NA|TRBV18
CASSPQGRHTEAFF
>TRBJ2-6|NA|TRBV10-3
CATVPGQGTSGANVLTF
>TRBJ1-4|NA|TRBV6-1
CASSDLQRPLNEKLFF
>TRBJ2-1|NA|TRBV7-2
CASRAGTSPNEQFF
>TRBJ2-1|NA|TRBV28
CASSFLIGLADNNEQFF
>TRBJ1-5|NA|TRBV5-5
CASSLGQSYSNQPQHF
>TRBJ2-7|NA|TRBV7-6
CASSWEGRDEQYF
>TRBJ2-3|NA|TRBV2
CASGYSTDTQYF
>TRBJ1-5|NA|TRBV6-5
CASRDGGGNQPQHF
>TRBJ1-6|NA|TRBV2
CASSVEDNSPLHF
>TRBJ2-3|NA|TRBV19
CASSIRVRDTQYF
>TRBJ2-6|NA|TRBV14
CASSQDIPTVTGANVLTF
>TRBJ2-4|NA|TRBV6-1
CASSEADIQYF
>TRBJ1-5|NA|TRBV19
CASSGRQGHSNQPQHF
>TRBJ1-1|NA|TRBV18
CASSPARRGWNTEAFF
>TRBJ2-1|NA|TRBV28
CASSLQVPHEQFF
>TRBJ2-2|NA|TRBV6-5
CASSYGGFGHTGELFF
>TRBJ1-5|NA|TRBV28
CASGPYSNQPQHF
>TRBJ2-7|NA|TRBV6-5
CASSSLGGAANEQYF
>TRBJ2-1|NA|TRBV19
CASSMGGLAGVSNYNEQFF
>TRBJ1-5|NA|TRBV10-3
CAIRGDRNQPQHF
>TRBJ2-5|NA|TRBV5-4
CASSTGLAQETQYF
>TRBJ1-1|NA|TRBV29-1
CSVEGPTMNTEAFF
>TRBJ2-7|NA|TRBV9
CASSVGTSGRAEGSYEQYF
>TRBJ2-5|NA|TRBV18
CASSPQEETQYF
>TRBJ1-3|NA|TRBV18
CASSHRQGMAGNTIYF
>TRBJ1-5|NA|TRBV6-6
CASSWSGQPQHF
>TRBJ2-7|NA|TRBV19
CASRRDKSYEQYF
>TRBJ1-5|NA|TRBV5-4
CASSRDQNQPQHF
>TRBJ1-1|NA|TRBV28
CASTDRGTEAFF
>TRBJ1-6|NA|TRBV7-2
CASSWGQANSPLHF
>TRBJ1-5|NA|TRBV27
CASRLGGSNQPQHF
>TRBJ1-4|NA|TRBV29-1
CSARQATGTGSNEKLFF
>TRBJ1-2|NA|TRBV14
CASSQAGVMHGYTF
>TRBJ1-2|NA|TRBV4-1
CASSQGTTGDYGYTF
>TRBJ2-1|NA|TRBV6-1
CASSPRDRTYNEQFF